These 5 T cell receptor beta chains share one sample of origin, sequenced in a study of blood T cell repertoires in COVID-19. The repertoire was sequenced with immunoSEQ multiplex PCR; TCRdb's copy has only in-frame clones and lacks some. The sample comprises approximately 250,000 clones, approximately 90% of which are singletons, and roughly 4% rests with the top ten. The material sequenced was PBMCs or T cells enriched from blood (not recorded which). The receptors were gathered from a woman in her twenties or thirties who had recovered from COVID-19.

Written as DNA, the CDR3 is TGTGCCAGCAGTTTCGGGGGGAATCAGCCCCAGCATTTT. Its translation is CASSFGGNQPQHF. The chain combines TRBV25-1 with TRBJ1-5; possibly TRBD1 for D (5 bases). Germline V gene data show CDR1 as MGHDK and CDR2 as SYGVNS. Trimming left V 5 bases short and J 4 bases short, with 9 bases between. The CDR3 is made up of 13 amino acids.

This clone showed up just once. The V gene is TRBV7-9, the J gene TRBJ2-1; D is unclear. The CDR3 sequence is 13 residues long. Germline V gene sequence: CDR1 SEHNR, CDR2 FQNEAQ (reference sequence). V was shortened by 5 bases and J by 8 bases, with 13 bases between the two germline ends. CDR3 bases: TGTGCCAGCAGCCCCTCGGCAGGCCATGAGCAGTTCTTC. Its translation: CASSPSAGHEQFF.

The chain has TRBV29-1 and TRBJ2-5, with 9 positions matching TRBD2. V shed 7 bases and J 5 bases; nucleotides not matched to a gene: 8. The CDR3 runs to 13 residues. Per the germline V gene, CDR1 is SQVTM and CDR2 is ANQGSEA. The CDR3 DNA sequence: TGCAGCGCGGCGCGGGAGGGCCGGGAGACCCAGTACTTC. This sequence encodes CSAAREGRETQYF.

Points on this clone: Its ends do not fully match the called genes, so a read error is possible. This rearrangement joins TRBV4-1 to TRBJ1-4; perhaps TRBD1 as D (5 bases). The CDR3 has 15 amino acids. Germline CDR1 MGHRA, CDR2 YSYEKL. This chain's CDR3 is CASRQGHSPNEKLFF. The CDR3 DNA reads TGCGCCAGCAGACAAGGACATAGTCCCAATGAAAAACTGTTTTTT.

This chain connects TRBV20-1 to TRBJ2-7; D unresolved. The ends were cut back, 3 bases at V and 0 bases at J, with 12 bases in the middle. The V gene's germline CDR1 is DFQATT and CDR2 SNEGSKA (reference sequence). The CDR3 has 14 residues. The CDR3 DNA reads TGCAGTGCTAGTAGTCCCCTGAGCTCCTACGAGCAGTACTTC. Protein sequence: CSASSPLSSYEQYF.